The clone carrying this T cell receptor (beta chain) has just a few counts. The study recruited people aged 18 to 89 years across more than 20 US areas. Cohort assignment relied on participant-reported clinical history. This entry comes from a study of blood T cell repertoires in COVID-19. Study in general: Italy, Spain and the United States were the sources of the convalescent and acute COVID-19 samples.

Trimming removed 6 bases from V and 0 bases from J, with 12 bases in between. The length of the CDR3 is 15 residues. From germline, CDR1 is SGHDT and CDR2 YYEEEE. Authors' methods: Nucleated cell counts were estimated from reference gene primer amplification. Data came from immunoSEQ multiplex PCR; TCRdb stores just in-frame clones and leaves some out. That table gives V, J and clone size, and the DNA gave D and trimming. In the table there are 200,000 to 300,000 clones, 86% of which are singletons. This sequence joins TRBV5-6 and TRBJ1-4; D uncertain. The sample consisted of PBMCs or T cells enriched from blood (not recorded which). The origin of this receptor is a woman aged 50 to 65 who had recovered from COVID-19. This CDR3 is CASTPDGATNEKLFF. In DNA, the CDR3 is TGTGCCAGCACCCCCGACGGGGCAACTAATGAAAAACTGTTTTTT.